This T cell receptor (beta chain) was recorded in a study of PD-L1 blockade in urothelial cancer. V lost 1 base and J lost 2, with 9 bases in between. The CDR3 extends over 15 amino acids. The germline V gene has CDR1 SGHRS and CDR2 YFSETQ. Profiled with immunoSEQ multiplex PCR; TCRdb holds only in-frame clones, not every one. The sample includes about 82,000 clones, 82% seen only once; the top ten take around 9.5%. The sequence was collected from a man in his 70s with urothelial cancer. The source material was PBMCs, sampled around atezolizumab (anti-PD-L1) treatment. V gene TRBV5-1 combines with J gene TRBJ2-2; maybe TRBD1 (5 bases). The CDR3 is CASSLTGRNTGELFF. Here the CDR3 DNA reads TGCGCCAGCAGCTTGACAGGCCGAAACACCGGGGAGCTGTTTTTT.